These T cell receptor beta chains were read from a single sample in a study of blood T cell repertoires in COVID-19. Profiling relied on immunoSEQ multiplex PCR, and the TCRdb table lists in-frame clones only, not all of them. The sample lists about 210,000 clones; around 81% were seen once. Sequencing was performed on peripheral blood. These receptors all stem from a human donor in a cohort sampled during active COVID-19. CDR3s include the opening cysteine and the closing phenylalanine or tryptophan. D genes are given only for firm matches. Clone size is given for some rows only: seen once, a few or many times, or a class if the clone is expanded.

D: TRBD1; J: TRBJ2-1; V: TRBV5-6; size: -; DNA: TGTGCCAGCAGCTTGCTCGGACAGGGGAAGAATGAGCAGTTCTTC; CDR3: CASSLLGQGKNEQFF
D: -; J: TRBJ2-5; V: TRBV7-2; size: -; DNA: TGTGCCAGCAGTGGGCGAAACCCCTACCAAGAGACCCAGTACTTC; CDR3: CASSGRNPYQETQYF
D: TRBD2; J: TRBJ2-7; V: TRBV27; size: -; DNA: TGTGCCAGCAGTTCTCCGGGACTAGCGGGGAGGCAGTACTTC; CDR3: CASSSPGLAGRQYF
D: TRBD2; J: TRBJ2-4; V: TRBV7-2; size: once; DNA: TGTGCCAGCAGCTTAGAGCGGGGCCTAGCCAAAAACATTCAGTACTTC; CDR3: CASSLERGLAKNIQYF
D: -; J: TRBJ1-2; V: TRBV5-6; size: -; DNA: TGTGCCAGCAGCTTGGCCAGAAATCTGTACACCTTC; CDR3: CASSLARNLYTF
D: TRBD2; J: TRBJ2-1; V: TRBV11-1; size: -; DNA: TGTGCCAGCAGCTTAGCTAGGACTAGCGGGAGTGGTGAGCAGTTCTTC; CDR3: CASSLARTSGSGEQFF
D: -; J: TRBJ2-6; V: TRBV5-1; size: -; DNA: TGCGCCAGCAGCGGCCTTCCAGCGGGGGCCAACGTCCTGACTTTC; CDR3: CASSGLPAGANVLTF
D: TRBD1; J: TRBJ1-2; V: TRBV10-3; size: -; DNA: TGTGCCATCAGCCCGGACAGGGTGAGCTATGGCTACACCTTC; CDR3: CAISPDRVSYGYTF
D: -; J: TRBJ1-2; V: TRBV7-9; size: -; DNA: TGTGCCAGCAGCTTATCCGAACAGAACTATGGCTACACCTTC; CDR3: CASSLSEQNYGYTF
D: -; J: TRBJ2-5; V: TRBV6-2/TRBV6-3; size: -; DNA: TGTGCCAGCAGTCCCCACTCCACAGGGTACCAAGAGACCCAGTACTTC; CDR3: CASSPHSTGYQETQYF
D: -; J: TRBJ2-5; V: TRBV6-5; size: -; DNA: TGTGCCAGCAGTTACTGGGGCAACAGGGACGAGACCCAGTACTTC; CDR3: CASSYWGNRDETQYF
D: -; J: TRBJ2-2; V: TRBV6-5; size: few; DNA: TGTGCCAGCACTTTGACAGGCCCCGGGGAGCTGTTTTTT; CDR3: CASTLTGPGELFF
D: -; J: TRBJ1-1; V: TRBV21-1; size: -; DNA: TGTGCCAGCTACGAAACGGGGGGAGGGAGGACTGAAGCTTTCTTT; CDR3: CASYETGGGRTEAFF
D: TRBD1; J: TRBJ1-1; V: TRBV3-1/TRBV3-2; size: -; DNA: TGTGCCAGCAGCCGCACCGACAGGGCTGAAGCTTTCTTT; CDR3: CASSRTDRAEAFF
D: TRBD1; J: TRBJ1-2; V: TRBV9; size: -; DNA: TGTGCCAGCAGCGACGACAGGGGAGGCTATGGCTACACCTTC; CDR3: CASSDDRGGYGYTF
D: -; J: TRBJ2-7; V: TRBV5-4; size: -; DNA: TGTGCCAGCAGCCGCGACAGCTACGAGCAGTACTTC; CDR3: CASSRDSYEQYF
D: TRBD1; J: TRBJ2-7; V: TRBV6-4; size: -; DNA: TGTGCCAGCAGTGCCACAGGGGGCAACGAGCAGTACTTC; CDR3: CASSATGGNEQYF
D: TRBD1; J: TRBJ1-5; V: TRBV19; size: -; DNA: TGTGCCAGTAGTATCACCGGGACAGGTAATCAGCCCCAGCATTTT; CDR3: CASSITGTGNQPQHF
D: -; J: TRBJ1-5; V: TRBV9; size: -; DNA: TGTGCCAGCAGCGTAGCCGGAGGGGGCAATCAGCCCCAGCATTTT; CDR3: CASSVAGGGNQPQHF
D: TRBD1; J: TRBJ2-3; V: TRBV5-1; size: few; DNA: TGCGCCAGCTCGACGACAGGGGTCGTAGTCACAGATACGCAGTATTTT; CDR3: CASSTTGVVVTDTQYF
D: TRBD2; J: TRBJ2-4; V: TRBV4-3; size: -; DNA: TGCGCCAGCAGCCATCAAAAATGGGGGGGTAACATTCAGTACTTC; CDR3: CASSHQKWGGNIQYF
D: TRBD1; J: TRBJ2-7; V: TRBV19; size: -; DNA: TGTGCCAGTAGTATAGGTGGACAGGTCGACGAGCAGTACTTC; CDR3: CASSIGGQVDEQYF
D: TRBD1; J: TRBJ2-2; V: TRBV7-3; size: -; DNA: TGTGCCAGCAGCTCGGACAGGGTCACCGGGGAGCTGTTTTTT; CDR3: CASSSDRVTGELFF
D: TRBD1; J: TRBJ1-5; V: TRBV6-2/TRBV6-3; size: -; DNA: TGTGCCAGCAGTTACAATCCTGCACAGGGGGATAGCAATCAGCCCCAGCATTTT; CDR3: CASSYNPAQGDSNQPQHF
D: TRBD2; J: TRBJ2-1; V: TRBV7-8; size: -; DNA: TGTGCCAGCAGTCAGACTAGCGGATTCTATGAGCAGTTCTTC; CDR3: CASSQTSGFYEQFF
D: TRBD1; J: TRBJ1-5; V: TRBV2; size: -; DNA: TGTGCCAGCAGTCGGGACAGGGTTTTCCCACCCAGCAATCAGCCCCAGCATTTT; CDR3: CASSRDRVFPPSNQPQHF
D: -; J: TRBJ1-4; V: TRBV27; size: few; DNA: TGTGCCAGCAGGGGGCGCAGAAACGAAAAACTGTTTTTT; CDR3: CASRGRRNEKLFF